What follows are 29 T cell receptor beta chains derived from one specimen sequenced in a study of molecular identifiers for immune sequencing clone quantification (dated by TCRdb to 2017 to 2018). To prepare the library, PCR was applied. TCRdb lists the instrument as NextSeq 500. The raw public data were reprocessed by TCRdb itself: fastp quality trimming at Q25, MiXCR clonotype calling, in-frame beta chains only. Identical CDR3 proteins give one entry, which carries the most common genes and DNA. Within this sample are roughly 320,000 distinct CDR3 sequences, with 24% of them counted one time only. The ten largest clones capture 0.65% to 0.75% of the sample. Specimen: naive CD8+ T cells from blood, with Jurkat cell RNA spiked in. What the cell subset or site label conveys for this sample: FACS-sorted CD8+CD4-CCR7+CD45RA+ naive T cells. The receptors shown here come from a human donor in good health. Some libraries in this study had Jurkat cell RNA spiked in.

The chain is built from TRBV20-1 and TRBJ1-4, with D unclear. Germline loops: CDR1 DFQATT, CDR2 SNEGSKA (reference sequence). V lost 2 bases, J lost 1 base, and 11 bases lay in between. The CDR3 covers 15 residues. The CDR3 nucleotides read TGCAGTGCTAGATTCTACGGGGAAACTAATGAAAAACTGTTTTTT. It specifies CSARFYGETNEKLFF.

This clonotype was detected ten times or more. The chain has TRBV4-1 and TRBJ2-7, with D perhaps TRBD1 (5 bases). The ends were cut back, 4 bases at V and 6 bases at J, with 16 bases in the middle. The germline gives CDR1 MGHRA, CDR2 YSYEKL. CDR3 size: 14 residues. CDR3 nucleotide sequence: TGCGCCAGCAGCCCGAAAACCCAGGGTTTCGAGCAGTACTTC. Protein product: CASSPKTQGFEQYF.

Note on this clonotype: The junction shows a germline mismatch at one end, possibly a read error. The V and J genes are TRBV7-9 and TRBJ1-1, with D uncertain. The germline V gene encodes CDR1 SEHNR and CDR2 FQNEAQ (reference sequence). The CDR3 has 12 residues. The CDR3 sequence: CASSLMETGAFF. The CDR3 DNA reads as TGTGCCAGCAGCTTAATGGAGACTGGAGCTTTCTTT.

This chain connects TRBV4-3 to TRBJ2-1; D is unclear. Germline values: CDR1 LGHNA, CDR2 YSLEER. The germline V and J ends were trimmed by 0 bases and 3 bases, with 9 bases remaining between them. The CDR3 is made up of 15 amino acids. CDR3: CASSQDRKLYNEQFF. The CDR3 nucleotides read TGCGCCAGCAGCCAAGATCGGAAACTCTACAATGAGCAGTTCTTC.

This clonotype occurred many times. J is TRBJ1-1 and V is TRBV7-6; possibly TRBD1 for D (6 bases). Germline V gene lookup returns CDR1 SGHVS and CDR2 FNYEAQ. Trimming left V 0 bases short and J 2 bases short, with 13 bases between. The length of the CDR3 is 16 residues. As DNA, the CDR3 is TGTGCCAGCAGCTTAGCGTGGGCAGGGGCTAACACTGAAGCTTTCTTT. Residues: CASSLAWAGANTEAFF.

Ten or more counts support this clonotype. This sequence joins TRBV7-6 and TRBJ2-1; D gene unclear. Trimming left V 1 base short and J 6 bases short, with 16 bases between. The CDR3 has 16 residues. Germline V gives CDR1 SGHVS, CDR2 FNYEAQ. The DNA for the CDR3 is TGTGCCAGCAGCTTAGAGGCTACCCCCCGACCCAATGAGCAGTTCTTC. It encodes CASSLEATPRPNEQFF.

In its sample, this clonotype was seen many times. The chain's CDR3 is CSVRSGTEMNTEAFF. CDR3 DNA: TGCAGTGTCAGGAGCGGGACGGAGATGAACACTGAAGCTTTCTTT. V gene TRBV20-1 combines with J gene TRBJ1-1; D possibly corresponds to TRBD1 (5 bases). CDR1 DFQATT and CDR2 SNEGSKA come from the germline V gene (reference sequence). This CDR3 is built from 15 residues. With 7 bases removed from V and 0 bases from J, the gap between germline ends came to 18 bases.

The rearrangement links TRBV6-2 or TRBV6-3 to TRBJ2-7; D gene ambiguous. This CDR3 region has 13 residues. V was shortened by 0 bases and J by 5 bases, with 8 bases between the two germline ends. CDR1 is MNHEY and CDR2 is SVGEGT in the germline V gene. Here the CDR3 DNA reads TGTGCCAGCAGTTACTCTATTTGGGACGAGCAGTACTTC. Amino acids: CASSYSIWDEQYF.

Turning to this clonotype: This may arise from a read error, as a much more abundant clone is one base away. The CDR3 DNA reads as TGTACCAGCAGCGAAAGACAGGGCTACACTGAAGCTTTCTTT. It specifies CTSSERQGYTEAFF. The chain uses TRBV11-2 and TRBJ1-1; 7 bases agree with TRBD1. This CDR3 is built from 14 residues. Germline V gene sequence: CDR1 SGHAT, CDR2 FQNNGV.

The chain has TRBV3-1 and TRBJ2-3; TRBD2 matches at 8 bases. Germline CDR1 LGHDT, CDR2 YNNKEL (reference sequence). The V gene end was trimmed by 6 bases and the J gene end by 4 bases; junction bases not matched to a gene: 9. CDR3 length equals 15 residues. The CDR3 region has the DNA TGTGCCAGCAGAGACGGGGGGGCCTTGGCAGATACGCAGTATTTT. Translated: CASRDGGALADTQYF.

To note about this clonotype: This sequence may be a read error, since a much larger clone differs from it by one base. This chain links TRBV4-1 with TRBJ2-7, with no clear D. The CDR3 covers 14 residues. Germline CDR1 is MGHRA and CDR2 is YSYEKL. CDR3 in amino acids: CASNQTDGAYEQYF. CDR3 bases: TGCGCCAGCAACCAAACCGACGGTGCCTACGAGCAGTACTTC.

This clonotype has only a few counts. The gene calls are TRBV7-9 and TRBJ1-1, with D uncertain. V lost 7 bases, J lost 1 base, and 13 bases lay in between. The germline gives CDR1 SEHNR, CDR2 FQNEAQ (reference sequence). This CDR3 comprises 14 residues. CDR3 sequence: CASTSQGENTEAFF. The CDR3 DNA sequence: TGTGCCAGCACCTCACAAGGAGAGAACACTGAAGCTTTCTTT.

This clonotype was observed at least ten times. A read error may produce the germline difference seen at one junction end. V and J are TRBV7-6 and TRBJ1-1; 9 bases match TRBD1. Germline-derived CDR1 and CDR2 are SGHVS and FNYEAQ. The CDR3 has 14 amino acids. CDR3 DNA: TGCGCCAGCAGCTTGGGACAGGGACAAACTGAAGCTTTCTTT. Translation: CASSLGQGQTEAFF.

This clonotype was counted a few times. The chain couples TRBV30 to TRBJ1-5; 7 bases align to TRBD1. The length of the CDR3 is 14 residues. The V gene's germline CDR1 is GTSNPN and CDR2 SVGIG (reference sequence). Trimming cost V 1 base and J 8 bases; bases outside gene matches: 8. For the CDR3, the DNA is TGTGCCTGGAGTGCGACAGGGCCATGGAAGCCCCAGCATTTT. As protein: CAWSATGPWKPQHF. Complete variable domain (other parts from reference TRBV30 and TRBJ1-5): SQTIHQWPATLVQPVGSPLSLECTVEGTSNPNLYWYRQAAGRGLQLLFYSVGIGQISSEVPQNLSASRPQDRQFILSSKKLLLSDSGFYLCAWSATGPWKPQHFGDGTRLSIL.

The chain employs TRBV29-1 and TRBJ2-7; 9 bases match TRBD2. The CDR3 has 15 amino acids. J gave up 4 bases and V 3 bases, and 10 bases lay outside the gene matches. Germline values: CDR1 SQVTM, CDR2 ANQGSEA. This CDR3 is CSVELRNSGSYEQYF. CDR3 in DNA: TGCAGCGTTGAGCTCCGGAATAGCGGGAGTTACGAGCAGTACTTC.

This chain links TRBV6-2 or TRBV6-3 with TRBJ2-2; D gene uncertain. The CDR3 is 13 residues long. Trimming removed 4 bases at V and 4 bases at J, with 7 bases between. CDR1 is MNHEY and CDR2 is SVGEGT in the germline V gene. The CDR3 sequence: CASSFGFTGELFF. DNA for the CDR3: TGTGCCAGCAGTTTCGGATTCACCGGGGAGCTGTTTTTT.

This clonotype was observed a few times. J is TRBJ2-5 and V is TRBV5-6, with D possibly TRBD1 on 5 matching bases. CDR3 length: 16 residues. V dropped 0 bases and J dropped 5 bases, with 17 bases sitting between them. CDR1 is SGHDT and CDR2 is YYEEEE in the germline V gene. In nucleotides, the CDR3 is TGTGCCAGCAGCTTGGGACTTCGGCGTTCAGGGGAGACCCAGTACTTC. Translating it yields CASSLGLRRSGETQYF.

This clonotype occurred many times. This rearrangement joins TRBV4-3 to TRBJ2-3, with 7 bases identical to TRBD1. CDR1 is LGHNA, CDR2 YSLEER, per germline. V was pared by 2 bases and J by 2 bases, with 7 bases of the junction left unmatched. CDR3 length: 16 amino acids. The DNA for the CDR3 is TGCGCCAGCAGCCAATTTAGGGGGCTGGCCACAGATACGCAGTATTTT. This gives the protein CASSQFRGLATDTQYF.

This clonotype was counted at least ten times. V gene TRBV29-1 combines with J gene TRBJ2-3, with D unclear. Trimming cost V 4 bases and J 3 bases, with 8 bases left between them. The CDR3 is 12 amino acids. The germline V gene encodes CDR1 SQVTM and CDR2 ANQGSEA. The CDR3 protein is CSVVWGTDTQYF. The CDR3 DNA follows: TGCAGCGTTGTGTGGGGAACAGATACGCAGTATTTT.

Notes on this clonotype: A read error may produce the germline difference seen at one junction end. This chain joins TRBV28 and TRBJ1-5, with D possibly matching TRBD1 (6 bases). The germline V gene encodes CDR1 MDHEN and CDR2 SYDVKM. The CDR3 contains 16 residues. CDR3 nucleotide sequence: TGTGCCGGCAGTTTTTTCGGACAGAAAAGCAATCAGCCCCAGCATTTT. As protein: CAGSFFGQKSNQPQHF.

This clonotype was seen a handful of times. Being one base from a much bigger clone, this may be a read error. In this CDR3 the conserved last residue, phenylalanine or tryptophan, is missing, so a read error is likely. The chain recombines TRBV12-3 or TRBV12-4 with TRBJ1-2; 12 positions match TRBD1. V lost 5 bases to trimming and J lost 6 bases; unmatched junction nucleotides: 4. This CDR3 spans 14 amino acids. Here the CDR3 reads CASSTGTGGNGYTS. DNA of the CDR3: TGTGCCAGCAGTACTGGGACAGGGGGCAATGGCTACACCTCC.

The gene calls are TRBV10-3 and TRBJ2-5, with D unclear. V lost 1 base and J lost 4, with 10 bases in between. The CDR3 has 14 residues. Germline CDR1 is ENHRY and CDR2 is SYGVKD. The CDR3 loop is CAISELGIPETQYF. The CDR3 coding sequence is TGTGCCATCAGTGAGTTAGGGATCCCAGAGACCCAGTACTTC.

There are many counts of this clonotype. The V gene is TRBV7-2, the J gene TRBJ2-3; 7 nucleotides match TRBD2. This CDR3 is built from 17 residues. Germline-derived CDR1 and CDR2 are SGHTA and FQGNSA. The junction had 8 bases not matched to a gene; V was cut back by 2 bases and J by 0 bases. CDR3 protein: CASSLNEQRDSTDTQYF. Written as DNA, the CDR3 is TGTGCCAGCAGCTTAAATGAGCAGCGGGACAGCACAGATACGCAGTATTTT.

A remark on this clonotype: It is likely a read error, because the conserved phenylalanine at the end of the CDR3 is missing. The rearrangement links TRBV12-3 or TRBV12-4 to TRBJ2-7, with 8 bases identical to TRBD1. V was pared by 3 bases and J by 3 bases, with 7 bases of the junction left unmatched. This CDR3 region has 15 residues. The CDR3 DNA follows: TGTGCCAGCAGTTTTTCGGGACAGGACCTCTACGAGCAGTACCTC. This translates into CASSFSGQDLYEQYL.

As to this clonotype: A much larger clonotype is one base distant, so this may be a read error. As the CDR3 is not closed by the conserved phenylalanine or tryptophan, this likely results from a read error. The CDR3 coding sequence is TGTGCCAGCAGCTCTAGCGGGGGGTACCAAGAGACCCAGTACCTC. Translated: CASSSSGGYQETQYL. The chain combines TRBV7-2 with TRBJ2-5, with 11 bases lining up with TRBD2. The CDR3 has 15 residues. Looked up from germline, CDR1 is SGHTA and CDR2 is FQGNSA. V trimming: 4 bases; J trimming: 0 bases; junction bases outside the gene matches: 1.

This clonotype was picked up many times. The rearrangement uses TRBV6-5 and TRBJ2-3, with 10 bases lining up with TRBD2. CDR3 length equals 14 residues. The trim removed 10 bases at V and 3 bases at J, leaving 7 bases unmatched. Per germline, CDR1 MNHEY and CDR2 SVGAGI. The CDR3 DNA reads TGTGCCACCCAAGCGGGGGGGCCGACAGATACGCAGTATTTT. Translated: CATQAGGPTDTQYF.

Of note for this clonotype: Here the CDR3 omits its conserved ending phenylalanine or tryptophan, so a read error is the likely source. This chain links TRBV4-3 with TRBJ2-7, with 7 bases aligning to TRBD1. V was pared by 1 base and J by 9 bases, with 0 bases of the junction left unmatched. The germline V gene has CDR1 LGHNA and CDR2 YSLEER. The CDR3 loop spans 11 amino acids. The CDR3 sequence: CASSQGDRQYL. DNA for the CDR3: TGCGCCAGCAGCCAAGGGGACAGGCAGTACCTC.

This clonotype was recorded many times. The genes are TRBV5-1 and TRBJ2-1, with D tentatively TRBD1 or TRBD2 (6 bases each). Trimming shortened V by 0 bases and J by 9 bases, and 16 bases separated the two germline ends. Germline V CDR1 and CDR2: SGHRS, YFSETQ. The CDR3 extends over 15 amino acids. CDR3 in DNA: TGCGCCAGCAGCTTGGCTGAAGGGGGGTACGCTGAGCAGTTCTTC. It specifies CASSLAEGGYAEQFF.

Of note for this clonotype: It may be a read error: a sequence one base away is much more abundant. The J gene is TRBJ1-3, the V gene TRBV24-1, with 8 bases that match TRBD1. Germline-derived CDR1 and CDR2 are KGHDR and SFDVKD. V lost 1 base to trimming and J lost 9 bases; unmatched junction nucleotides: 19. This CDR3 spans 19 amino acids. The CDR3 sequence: CATSDFWDRNSHWSITIYF. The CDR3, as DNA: TGTGCCACCAGTGATTTTTGGGACAGGAACTCACACTGGTCGATCACCATATATTTT.